This TCR beta chain was recorded in a study of cytomegalovirus exposure and HLA in healthy donors. Overall study results and limits: In a later analysis, specific HLA alleles were associated with some 16,000 TCR beta sequences at a 0.05 false discovery rate.

With 60 Vbeta and 13 Jbeta primers, the PCR was carried out. Source study methods: About 11 million of roughly 81 million unique TCR beta chains were shared, per a later count. This table comes from immunoSEQ multiplex PCR, and its TCRdb copy is limited to in-frame clones, with some not included. V and J calls and clone size are as listed in that table; D and trimming were resolved from the DNA. The sample contains tens of thousands of clones, about 71% of which appear only once. As to this clone: The antigen is unknown.

The germline V gene encodes CDR1 SNHLY and CDR2 FYNNEI. This CDR3 has 15 amino acids. Germline trimming cut 7 bases from V and 11 bases from J; bases unmatched to any gene: 13. The chain carries TRBV2 and TRBJ1-4, with 10 bases identical to TRBD1. The sequence was collected from a woman aged 35 to 49 in good health and CMV-seronegative. Specimen: PBMCs. CDR3 bases: TGTGCCAGCAATAGTCTCCGGGACAGGGGCCTGAAACTGTTTTTT. It specifies CASNSLRDRGLKLFF.